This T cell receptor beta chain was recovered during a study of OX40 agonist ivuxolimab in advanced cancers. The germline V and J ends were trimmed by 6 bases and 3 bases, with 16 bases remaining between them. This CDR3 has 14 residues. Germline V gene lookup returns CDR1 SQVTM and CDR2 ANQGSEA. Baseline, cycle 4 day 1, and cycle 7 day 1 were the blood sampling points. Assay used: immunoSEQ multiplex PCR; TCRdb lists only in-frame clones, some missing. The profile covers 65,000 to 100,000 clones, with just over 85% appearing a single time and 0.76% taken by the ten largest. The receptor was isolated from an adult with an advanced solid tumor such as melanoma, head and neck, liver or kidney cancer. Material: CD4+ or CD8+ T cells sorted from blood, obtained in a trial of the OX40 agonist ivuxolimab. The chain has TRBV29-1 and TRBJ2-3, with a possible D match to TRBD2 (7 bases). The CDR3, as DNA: TGCAGCGTCCGTGGGGGGGCAGCAACAGATACGCAGTATTTT. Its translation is CSVRGGAATDTQYF.